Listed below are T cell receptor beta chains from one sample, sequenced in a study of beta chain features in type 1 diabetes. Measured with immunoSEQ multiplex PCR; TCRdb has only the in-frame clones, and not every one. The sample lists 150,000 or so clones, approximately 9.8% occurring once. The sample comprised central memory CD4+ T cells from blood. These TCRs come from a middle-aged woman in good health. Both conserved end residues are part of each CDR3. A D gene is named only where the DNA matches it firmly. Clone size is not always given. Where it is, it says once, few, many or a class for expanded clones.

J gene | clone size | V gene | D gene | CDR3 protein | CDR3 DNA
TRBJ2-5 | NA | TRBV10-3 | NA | CAISRQGRGQETQYF | TGTGCCATCAGCCGACAGGGGCGGGGGCAAGAGACCCAGTACTTC
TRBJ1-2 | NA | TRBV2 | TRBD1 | CASRGGQGVYGYTF | TGTGCCAGCAGAGGCGGACAGGGGGTTTATGGCTACACCTTC
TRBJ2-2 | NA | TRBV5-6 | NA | CASSSTRTNTGELFF | TGTGCCAGCAGCTCGACAAGGACAAACACCGGGGAGCTGTTTTTT
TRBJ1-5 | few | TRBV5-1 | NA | CASSLYGLSNQPQHF | TGCGCCAGCAGCTTGTACGGACTTAGCAATCAGCCCCAGCATTTT
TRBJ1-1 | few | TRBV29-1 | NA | CSVERQGGTEAFF | TGCAGCGTTGAACGGCAGGGAGGCACTGAAGCTTTCTTT
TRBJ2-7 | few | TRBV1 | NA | CTSSPRLALSYEQYF | TGCACCAGCAGCCCCCGACTAGCGTTGTCCTACGAGCAGTACTTC
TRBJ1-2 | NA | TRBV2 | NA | CASSEARGGGGYTF | TGTGCCAGCAGTGAAGCGCGTGGGGGAGGTGGCTACACCTTC
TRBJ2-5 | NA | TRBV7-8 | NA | CASNRGGGETQYF | TGTGCTTCAAACAGGGGAGGCGGAGAGACCCAGTACTTC
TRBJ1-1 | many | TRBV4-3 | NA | CASSQEPGSTEAFF | TGCGCCAGCAGCCAAGAACCAGGGTCTACTGAAGCTTTCTTT
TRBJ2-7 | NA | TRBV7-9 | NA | CASSLPTYEQYF | TGTGCCAGCAGCTTACCCACTTACGAGCAGTACTTC
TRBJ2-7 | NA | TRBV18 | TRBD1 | CASSPTTDRVEQYF | TGTGCCAGCTCACCAACAACGGACAGGGTCGAGCAGTACTTC
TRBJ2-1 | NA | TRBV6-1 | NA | CASSPPGVNEQFF | TGTGCCAGCAGCCCCCCGGGGGTCAATGAGCAGTTCTTC
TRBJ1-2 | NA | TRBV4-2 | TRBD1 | CASSQAGTVNRYGYTF | TGTGCCAGCAGCCAAGCCGGGACAGTTAATCGGTATGGCTACACCTTC
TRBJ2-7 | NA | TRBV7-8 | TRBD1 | CASSFGQGKGQYF | TGTGCCAGCAGCTTCGGACAGGGGAAGGGGCAGTACTTC
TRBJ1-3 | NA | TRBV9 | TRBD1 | CASSALGQGSGNTIYF | TGTGCCAGCAGCGCTCTTGGACAGGGTTCTGGAAACACCATATATTTT
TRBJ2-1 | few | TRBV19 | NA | CASSRTSGINEQFF | TGTGCCAGTAGTCGAACCTCGGGGATTAATGAGCAGTTCTTC
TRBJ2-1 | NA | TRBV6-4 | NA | CASSATGNPLNEQFF | TGTGCCAGCAGTGCGACAGGTAACCCCCTCAATGAGCAGTTCTTC
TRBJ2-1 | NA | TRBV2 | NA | CASLLAFNEQFF | TGTGCCAGCCTCCTAGCGTTTAATGAGCAGTTCTTC
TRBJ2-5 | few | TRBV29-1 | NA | CSVEGARGETQYF | TGCAGCGTTGAGGGGGCGAGGGGGGAGACCCAGTACTTC
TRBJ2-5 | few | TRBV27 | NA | CASSLSPGKETQYF | TGTGCCAGCAGTTTATCCCCAGGGAAAGAGACCCAGTACTTC
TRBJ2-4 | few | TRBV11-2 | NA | CASSQDGGPWNIQYF | TGTGCCAGCAGCCAAGACGGGGGGCCATGGAACATTCAGTACTTC
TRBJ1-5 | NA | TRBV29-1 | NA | CSVESGLGAQHF | TGCAGCGTTGAATCAGGACTCGGGGCCCAGCATTTT
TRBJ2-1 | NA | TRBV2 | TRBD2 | CASSEEASGGYNEQFF | TGTGCCAGCAGCGAAGAGGCTAGCGGGGGTTACAATGAGCAGTTCTTC